The T cell receptor (beta chain) under discussion was sequenced for a study of shared clonotypes between healthy human individuals. There are 14 residues in the CDR3. Per germline, CDR1 SGHDN and CDR2 FVKESK. V shed 0 bases and J shed 6 bases, with 6 bases lying between them. The data were produced by immunoSEQ multiplex PCR, yet TCRdb's version contains in-frame clones alone and is incomplete. The profile shows 2.5 million or so clones, roughly nine tenths of them singletons. The sample consisted of naive CD4+ T cells sorted from blood. As to subset: CD45RA+ positively selected. The gene calls are TRBV14 and TRBJ1-6; D is unresolved. The receptor's source is a man between 18 and 35 years old in good health. CDR3 sequence (DNA): TGTGCCAGCAGCCAAGACGGGCCTAATTCACCCCTCCACTTT. Protein: CASSQDGPNSPLHF.